Sequencing of this T cell receptor (beta chain) was carried out in a study of T-cell reconstitution after alpha-beta-depleted transplantation in children. Study-wide findings and caveats: When one year had passed after transplant, most T-cell counts and diversity came from newly produced T cells. It was surviving recipient T cells and thymic progenitors that gave some patients high TCRbeta diversity at day 60. At around two months after transplant, the alpha-beta T cells were reportedly derived from several hundred expanded clones that came from non-depleted graft cells.

Molecular barcoding with unique molecular identifiers was used for the TCRbeta library. Each CDR3 protein is one row after TCRdb ran MiXCR on the PCR reads. The sample includes approximately 500,000 distinct CDR3 sequences, under 12% of them seen just once. The table lists this clonotype with many counts. Its target is unknown. CDR3 length equals 15 residues. The chain recombines TRBV21-1 with TRBJ2-3. TRBV21-1 has pseudogene status. The TCR was taken from a child aged 2-9 years with inherited bone marrow failure, due to receive a stem cell transplant. This specimen was PBMCs, taken before TCRalphabeta/CD19-depleted stem cell transplant. The DNA of the CDR3 is TGTGCCAGCAGCAAATCGACTTCTAGCACAGATACGCAGTATTTT. Encoded protein: CASSKSTSSTDTQYF.